This passage covers 15 T cell receptor beta chains from one sample sequenced in a study of blood T cell repertoires in COVID-19. Clones were sequenced by immunoSEQ multiplex PCR, and TCRdb holds only the in-frame ones, with some missing. The sample records about 34,000 clones, 80% to 90% being singletons. The sequenced material came from peripheral blood. All receptors come from a man in his 60s with active COVID-19.

This chain's CDR3 is CASSDPGTPYGYTF. For the CDR3, the DNA is TGTGCCAGCAGCGATCCGGGGACACCCTATGGCTACACCTTC. The V call is TRBV28, the J call TRBJ1-2, with D maybe TRBD1 (6 bases). Germline V gene sequence: CDR1 MDHEN, CDR2 SYDVKM. The CDR3 length is 14 residues. The germline V and J ends were trimmed by 6 bases and 4 bases, with 15 bases remaining between them.

This sequence joins TRBV4-2 and TRBJ2-7, with D possibly matching TRBD2 (7 bases). Between the trimmed V and J ends, which lost 0 bases and 4 bases, there was a span of 22 bases. The CDR3 sequence is 18 residues long. The germline CDR1 and CDR2 sequences are LGHNA and YNFKEQ. The CDR3: CASSQEVLGLAGAYEQYF. The CDR3 nucleotides are TGTGCCAGCAGCCAAGAGGTTTTGGGACTTGCGGGGGCATACGAGCAGTACTTC.

CDR3 DNA: TGCGCCAGCAGTCCAGACAAATATGAAAAACTGTTTTTT. Protein product: CASSPDKYEKLFF. The chain carries TRBV10-1 and TRBJ1-4, with D unclear. Germline-derived CDR1 and CDR2 are WNHNN and SYGVQD (reference sequence). V was trimmed by 5 bases and J by 6 bases, leaving 10 bases between them. The CDR3 covers 13 residues.

This rearrangement joins TRBV18 to TRBJ2-1, with D uncertain. The CDR3 contains 14 residues. CDR1 is KGHSH, CDR2 LQKENI, per germline. V lost 0 bases, J lost 2 bases, and 5 bases lay in between. CDR3 sequence reads: CASSPPSTYNEQFF. The CDR3 DNA is TGTGCCAGCTCACCACCGTCCACCTACAATGAGCAGTTCTTC.

The rearrangement joins TRBV3-1 (or the pseudogene TRBV3-2) to TRBJ1-2; D is perhaps TRBD1 (6 bases). The CDR3 consists of 15 residues. Trimming left V 4 bases short and J 3 bases short, with 15 bases between. Germline CDR1 is LGHDT and CDR2 is YNNKEL (reference sequence). The CDR3 sequence: CASSRGNRADYGYTF. DNA of the CDR3: TGTGCCAGCAGCCGGGGGAACAGGGCGGACTATGGCTACACCTTC.

The chain carries TRBV5-1 and TRBJ1-1, with D unclear. CDR1 is SGHRS and CDR2 is YFSETQ in the germline V gene. Trimming took off 4 bases at V and 0 bases at J, with 16 bases between the two ends. This CDR3 has 16 amino acids. The CDR3 loop is CASSESVTRVNTEAFF. The CDR3, as DNA: TGCGCCAGCAGCGAGTCGGTAACGCGGGTGAACACTGAAGCTTTCTTT.

This chain uses TRBV21-1 with TRBJ2-7; the table's D call, TRBD2, was not checked against the DNA. TRBV21-1 is tagged as a pseudogene. The CDR3 is made up of 19 amino acids. This CDR3 reads CASSHRPGLAGYPSYEQYF. The CDR3 bases are TGTGCCAGCAGTCATCGCCCGGGACTAGCGGGATATCCCTCCTACGAGCAGTACTTC.

CDR3 loop: CAISGGRLDEQYF. The CDR3 DNA follows: TGTGCCATCAGTGGCGGGAGGCTCGACGAGCAGTACTTC. The gene calls are TRBV10-3 and TRBJ2-7, with 8 positions matching TRBD2. CDR1 is ENHRY, CDR2 SYGVKD, per germline. The CDR3 has 13 amino acids. V trimming: 4 bases; J trimming: 5 bases; junction bases outside the gene matches: 4.

This chain uses TRBV7-3 with TRBJ2-3; the D gene is possibly TRBD2 (6 bases). V lost 3 bases, J lost 5 bases, and 18 bases lay in between. The CDR3 is made up of 16 amino acids. Germline V gene lookup returns CDR1 SGHTA and CDR2 FQGTGA. DNA for the CDR3: TGTGCCAGCAGCTTCGGCGGGACGCAGGGAGGAGATACGCAGTATTTT. It codes for CASSFGGTQGGDTQYF.

This chain joins TRBV28 and TRBJ2-1, with 10 bases fitting TRBD1. The CDR3 runs to 17 residues. V lost 6 bases to trimming and J lost 1 base; unmatched junction nucleotides: 9. Germline V gene data show CDR1 as MDHEN and CDR2 as SYDVKM. The CDR3, as DNA: TGTGCCAGCAGACCCCCGACAGGGGGCCCGTCCTACAATGAGCAGTTCTTC. The encoded protein is CASRPPTGGPSYNEQFF.

A single count supports this clone. The J gene is TRBJ2-1, the V gene TRBV24-1, with 7 positions matching TRBD2. The CDR3 consists of 14 residues. Germline CDR1 KGHDR, CDR2 SFDVKD. The V and J ends lost 6 bases and 1 base, in that order; junction bases with no gene match: 2. This CDR3 reads CATSLGGSYNEQFF. CDR3 in DNA: TGTGCCACCAGTCTCGGGGGGTCCTACAATGAGCAGTTCTTC.

This clone was seen a few times. The rearrangement links TRBV5-1 to TRBJ1-2; D call uncertain. The V gene lost 4 bases and the J gene lost 4 bases, with 11 bases spanning the gap. Looked up from germline, CDR1 is SGHRS and CDR2 is YFSETQ. The CDR3 sequence is 13 residues long. CDR3 loop: CASSEGSSYGYTF. The CDR3, as DNA: TGCGCCAGCAGCGAGGGTAGTAGCTATGGCTACACCTTC.

The CDR3 reads CASSLAGGPNGDTIYF. CDR3 bases: TGTGCCAGCAGCTTAGCGGGCGGGCCCAACGGGGACACCATATATTTT. The V gene is TRBV7-9, the J gene TRBJ1-3; no firm D call. This CDR3 spans 16 amino acids. Germline loops: CDR1 SEHNR, CDR2 FQNEAQ (reference sequence). The ends were cut back, 0 bases at V and 8 bases at J, with 17 bases in the middle.

This clone is medium-sized (0.01 to 0.1%) within its sample. This chain links TRBV7-8 with TRBJ2-2, with TRBD1 identical over 10 bases. The CDR3 is 15 residues long. V lost 6 bases and J lost 7; bases outside the gene matches: 8. Germline loops: CDR1 SGHVS, CDR2 FQNEAQ. CDR3 bases: TGTGCCAGCAGTCCCGGGACAGGGGCTATCGGGGAGCTGTTTTTT. Encoded protein: CASSPGTGAIGELFF.

The chain joins TRBV15 to TRBJ2-1; TRBD1 matches at 9 bases. Germline-derived CDR1 and CDR2 are LNHNV and YYDKDF (reference sequence). The CDR3 has 17 amino acids. V shed 3 bases, J shed 7 bases, and the junction held 13 bases outside the gene matches. The CDR3 coding sequence is TGTGCCACCAGCAGGAGAACCCCGGGACAGGGACGAAATGAGCAGTTCTTC. Encoded protein: CATSRRTPGQGRNEQFF.